The clone carrying this T cell receptor (beta chain) was observed many times. Its matching antigen is unknown. The entry originates in a study of early T cells in non-severe SARS-CoV-2 infection. Study-wide context: Bulk RNA from unsorted whole blood was sequenced; chains were unpaired. The study, taken as a whole, reports: The VDJdb matching leaned toward anti-spike CD8 responses and overlooked private and CD4 specificities.

Unique molecular identifiers were added to individual cDNA molecules. TCRdb ran MiXCR on the 5' RACE reads and lists one entry per CDR3 protein. The sample lists 32,000 or so distinct CDR3 sequences; under 6% were seen once. The CDR3 totals 13 residues. Germline loops: CDR1 DFQATT, CDR2 SNEGSKA (reference sequence). Germline trimming cut 0 bases from V and 5 bases from J; bases unmatched to any gene: 1. The sequence derives from an adult who was a healthcare worker with PCR-confirmed SARS-CoV-2 infection or an uninfected control (not recorded which). Sequenced: whole blood. The genes are TRBV20-1 and TRBJ2-5; 9 nucleotides match TRBD1. The CDR3 bases are TGCAGTGCTAGAGATACAGGGGGCGAGACCCAGTACTTC. Protein: CSARDTGGETQYF.